The clone carrying this T cell receptor beta chain was observed a few times. The antigen is not known. Per the germline V gene, CDR1 is SGDLS and CDR2 is YYNGEE. This CDR3 region has 20 residues. Trimming removed 7 bases from V and 0 bases from J; junction bases left unmatched: 22. The protocol was immunoSEQ multiplex PCR, while the TCRdb copy is restricted to in-frame clones and leaves out a portion. The sample consists of 99,000 or so clones, around 80% of them appearing once. This sample is drawn from a study of T cell responses to AZD1222 COVID-19 vaccine. General observations from the study: Repertoires were collected only later (after the peak T cell response had occurred).

The receptor comes from an adult in good health. The chain links TRBV9 to TRBJ1-5; 7 nucleotides align to TRBD1. Sequenced material: peripheral blood, taken on day 0 of AZD1222 vaccination. As DNA, the CDR3 is TGTGCCAGCCCTCATCTGGGTTTTTCTGGACAGGACAGTAGCAATCAGCCCCAGCATTTT. Amino acid sequence: CASPHLGFSGQDSSNQPQHF.